The 20 T cell receptor beta chains below were found in one sample sequenced in a study of neoadjuvant anti-PD-1 for oral cavity cancer. The table came from immunoSEQ multiplex PCR; TCRdb's copy has only in-frame clones and leaves some out. This sample has around 62,000 clones, with 65% to 85% found just once. The material sequenced was PBMCs, taken before nivolumab (anti-PD-1) treatment. Receptor source: a person aged 35 to 85 with oral cavity squamous cell carcinoma.

The chain uses TRBV10-2 and TRBJ2-1, with 11 bases matching TRBD2. This CDR3 is 16 amino acids long. Germline assignment: CDR1 WSHSY and CDR2 SAAADI. Trimming cost V 6 bases and J 9 bases; bases outside gene matches: 13. The CDR3 is CASRISGGAGSSEQFF. The CDR3 DNA reads TGCGCCAGCAGGATTAGCGGGGGGGCAGGTAGTAGTGAGCAGTTCTTC.

The V call is TRBV2, the J call TRBJ1-4; D gene unclear. The CDR3 extends over 14 amino acids. Trimming removed 2 bases at V and 5 bases at J, with 9 bases between. Germline CDR1 SNHLY, CDR2 FYNNEI. The CDR3: CASSETSSNEKLFF. In DNA, the CDR3 is TGTGCCAGCAGTGAAACCAGTTCCAATGAAAAACTGTTTTTT.

This clone was seen more than once but under ten times. This CDR3 reads CASKGRTSNQPQHF. The CDR3 DNA reads TGTGCCAGCAAAGGGAGGACGAGCAATCAGCCCCAGCATTTT. V and J are TRBV6-1 and TRBJ1-5; D ambiguous. CDR1 is MNHNS and CDR2 is SASEGT in the germline V gene. V shed 7 bases and J shed 1 base, with 11 bases lying between them. CDR3 length: 14 amino acids.

This chain links TRBV5-6 with TRBJ2-1, with TRBD1 matching over 10 bases. The CDR3 totals 18 residues. The germline V gene has CDR1 SGHDT and CDR2 YYEEEE. After removal of 3 bases from V and 3 bases from J, the junction contained 12 bases not matched to a gene. As DNA, the CDR3 is TGTGCCAGCAGCTCAAATAGGGGAGACAGGGGGCTCTACAATGAGCAGTTCTTC. It is translated as CASSSNRGDRGLYNEQFF.

The V call is TRBV29-1, the J call TRBJ2-2; TRBD1 aligns across 8 bases. Germline V gene lookup returns CDR1 SQVTM and CDR2 ANQGSEA. The CDR3 is made up of 14 amino acids. The trim removed 7 bases at V and 4 bases at J, leaving 8 bases unmatched. The CDR3 reads CSARTGWGTGELFF. In DNA, the CDR3 is TGCAGCGCACGGACAGGGTGGGGCACCGGGGAGCTGTTTTTT.

The rearrangement joins TRBV13 to TRBJ2-5, with D possibly matching TRBD1 (5 bases). The germline V and J ends were trimmed by 8 bases and 2 bases, with 12 bases remaining between them. CDR1 PRHDT and CDR2 FYEKMQ come from the germline V gene (reference sequence). This CDR3 has 13 residues. As DNA, the CDR3 is TGTGCCAGCTCCCCCAGGGATCAAGAGACCCAGTACTTC. Encoded protein: CASSPRDQETQYF. Combining the CDR3 with reference TRBV13 and TRBJ2-5 gives the whole variable domain AAGVIQSPRHLIKEKRETATLKCYPIPRHDTVYWYQQGPGQDPQFLISFYEKMQSDKGSIPDRFSAQQFSDYHSELNMSSLELGDSALYFCASSPRDQETQYFGPGTRLLVL.

The chain carries TRBV10-1 and TRBJ2-1; 13 bases line up with TRBD2. The CDR3 runs 16 residues. V was pared by 3 bases and J by 6 bases, with 5 bases of the junction left unmatched. Germline CDR1 reads WNHNN; CDR2 reads SYGVQD (reference sequence). CDR3 residues: CASSEYGLAGANEQFF. CDR3 sequence (DNA): TGCGCCAGCAGTGAATACGGACTAGCGGGGGCCAATGAGCAGTTCTTC.

The chain carries TRBV14 and TRBJ1-2; D is undetermined. V lost 4 bases and J lost 0, with 9 bases in between. The CDR3 runs 14 residues. Germline CDR1 reads SGHDN; CDR2 reads FVKESK. Here the CDR3 DNA reads TGTGCCAGCAGCCCGCTCGGGGCTAACTATGGCTACACCTTC. Protein: CASSPLGANYGYTF.

This chain links TRBV28 with TRBJ2-3; no clear D gene. Between the trimmed V and J ends, which lost 2 bases and 2 bases, there was a span of 11 bases. The germline V gene encodes CDR1 MDHEN and CDR2 SYDVKM. This CDR3 is 15 amino acids long. The chain's CDR3 is CASSLLAAPTDTQYF. CDR3 coding DNA: TGTGCCAGCAGTTTACTGGCAGCCCCCACAGATACGCAGTATTTT.

V usage is TRBV7-2 and J usage is TRBJ2-2; unclear D gene. The V gene's germline CDR1 is SGHTA and CDR2 FQGNSA. Trimming took off 1 base at V and 4 bases at J, with 7 bases between the two ends. CDR3 length equals 14 residues. The CDR3 nucleotides are TGTGCCAGCAGCTTAGACTCGAGCACCGGGGAGCTGTTTTTT. Translating gives CASSLDSSTGELFF.

The chain carries TRBV15 and TRBJ2-1, with D uncertain. Germline values: CDR1 LNHNV, CDR2 YYDKDF (reference sequence). The CDR3 runs to 14 residues. Trimming took 0 bases from V and 6 from J, leaving 9 bases between them. CDR3 nucleotides: TGTGCCACCAGCAGAGATCCGCCCAGCAATGAGCAGTTCTTC. Its protein is CATSRDPPSNEQFF.

The rearrangement joins TRBV30 to TRBJ1-2; 12 bases agree with TRBD1. Germline V CDR1 and CDR2: GTSNPN, SVGIG (reference sequence). V shed 6 bases and J 6 bases; nucleotides not matched to a gene: 5. The CDR3 extends over 13 amino acids. The CDR3 protein is CACQGQGADGYTF. CDR3 DNA sequence: TGTGCCTGCCAGGGACAGGGGGCGGATGGCTACACCTTC.

This clone was picked up a small number of times. The chain has TRBV5-1 and TRBJ2-2, with TRBD1 matching 10 bases. Germline loops: CDR1 SGHRS, CDR2 YFSETQ. The V gene end was trimmed by 4 bases and the J gene end by 0 bases; junction bases not matched to a gene: 15. The CDR3 has 20 residues. CDR3 sequence reads: CASSRYRQGATGANTGELFF. CDR3 nucleotide sequence: TGCGCCAGCAGCCGCTACCGACAGGGGGCTACGGGGGCGAACACCGGGGAGCTGTTTTTT.

The chain has TRBV5-4 and TRBJ1-2; 8 positions match TRBD1. This CDR3 has 14 residues. In germline, CDR1 is SGHNT, CDR2 YYREEE (reference sequence). After removal of 3 bases from V and 4 bases from J, the junction contained 5 bases not matched to a gene. The CDR3 loop is CASSSGQGRYGYTF. Written as DNA, the CDR3 is TGTGCCAGCAGCTCCGGACAGGGACGCTATGGCTACACCTTC.

V is TRBV29-1 and J is TRBJ1-2; D is possibly TRBD1 (6 bases). The CDR3 runs 13 residues. V shed 1 base and J shed 2 bases, with 8 bases lying between them. Germline CDR1 is SQVTM and CDR2 is ANQGSEA. The CDR3 loop is CSVEGQENYGYTF. For the CDR3, the DNA is TGCAGCGTTGAAGGACAGGAGAACTATGGCTACACCTTC. The complete variable domain, with remaining parts taken from reference TRBV29-1 and TRBJ1-2, reads SAVISQKPSRDICQRGTSLTIQCQVDSQVTMMFWYRQQPGQSLTLIATANQGSEATYESGFVIDKFPISRPNLTFSTLTVSNMSPEDSSIYLCSVEGQENYGYTFGSGTRLTVV.

This clone was found once. V is TRBV5-1 and J is TRBJ2-7; D could derive from TRBD1 or TRBD2 (6 bases each). V gave up 4 bases and J gave up 0 bases, with 23 bases separating them. The CDR3 length is 18 residues. The germline gives CDR1 SGHRS, CDR2 YFSETQ. CDR3 amino acids: CASSPGQRGAGTSYEQYF. The CDR3 region has the DNA TGCGCCAGCAGCCCAGGACAGAGAGGAGCGGGTACCTCCTACGAGCAGTACTTC.

This chain links TRBV19 with TRBJ2-5; D remains ambiguous. V was clipped by 2 bases and J by 5 bases, with 3 bases between them. In germline, CDR1 is LNHDA, CDR2 SQIVND (reference sequence). This CDR3 spans 11 amino acids. The CDR3 DNA reads as TGTGCCAGTAGTATAAGGGAGACCCAGTACTTC. Translation gives CASSIRETQYF.

V gene TRBV10-3 combines with J gene TRBJ2-2, with 7 nucleotides matching TRBD1. Per germline, CDR1 ENHRY and CDR2 SYGVKD. The CDR3 extends over 14 amino acids. Trimming removed 7 bases from V and 3 bases from J; junction bases left unmatched: 5. The CDR3 loop is CAITDREDTGELFF. CDR3 nucleotides: TGTGCCATCACTGACAGGGAAGACACCGGGGAGCTGTTTTTT.

This clone has a handful of counts. CDR3 sequence reads: CSVGVTEAFF. In nucleotides, the CDR3 is TGCAGCGTTGGGGTGACTGAAGCTTTCTTT. The rearrangement joins TRBV29-1 to TRBJ1-1; D uncertain. The CDR3 spans 10 residues. Trimming removed 4 bases from V and 5 bases from J, with 5 bases in between. In germline, CDR1 is SQVTM, CDR2 ANQGSEA. Combining the CDR3 with reference TRBV29-1 and TRBJ1-1 gives the whole variable domain SAVISQKPSRDICQRGTSLTIQCQVDSQVTMMFWYRQQPGQSLTLIATANQGSEATYESGFVIDKFPISRPNLTFSTLTVSNMSPEDSSIYLCSVGVTEAFFGQGTRLTVV.

The V call is TRBV5-4, the J call TRBJ2-3; 14 bases map to TRBD2. Germline trimming cut 4 bases from V and 0 bases from J; bases unmatched to any gene: 7. From germline, CDR1 is SGHNT and CDR2 YYREEE (reference sequence). The CDR3 length is 18 residues. CDR3 loop: CASSGRTSGRLSTDTQYF. In nucleotides, the CDR3 is TGTGCCAGCAGCGGAAGGACTAGCGGGAGGCTTAGCACAGATACGCAGTATTTT.